A selection of T cell receptor beta chains follows, all from one sample in a study of T cell changes during pregnancy in multiple sclerosis. Data came from immunoSEQ multiplex PCR; TCRdb stores just in-frame clones and leaves some out. The data contain 40,000 to 55,000 clones, 85% to 95% of them singletons. This material consisted of CD4+ T cells from peripheral blood mononuclear cells, taken in the third trimester of pregnancy. The receptor set was obtained from a female donor with multiple sclerosis, enrolled in a pregnancy study. CDR3s include the opening cysteine and the closing phenylalanine or tryptophan. A D gene is named only where the DNA matches it firmly. Clone size appears in some rows only: once, few, many, or a class for an expanded clone.

>.|few|TRBV7-9|TRBJ1-1
TGTGCCAGCAGCACTAGCCGGGTGGACACTGAAGCTTTCTTT
CASSTSRVDTEAFF
>TRBD1|.|TRBV19|TRBJ2-1
TGTGCCAGTAGTCCCCACAGGGGCTCCTACAATGAGCAGTTCTTC
CASSPHRGSYNEQFF
>.|.|TRBV19|TRBJ2-2
TGTGCCAGTCCGTCACCGGGGTCGGGGGCCGGGGAGCTGTTTTTT
CASPSPGSGAGELFF
>TRBD2|.|TRBV29-1|TRBJ2-3
TGCAGCGTAGAGAGCGGGGAAGGCACAGATACGCAGTATTTT
CSVESGEGTDTQYF
>TRBD2|.|TRBV4-1|TRBJ2-1
TGCGCCAGCACCCAAGGGGCGGGGGGGCTCTACAATGAGCAGTTCTTC
CASTQGAGGLYNEQFF
>.|.|TRBV5-4|TRBJ2-3
TGTGCCAGCAGCTTCGAGGGGGGGTACACAGATACGCAGTATTTT
CASSFEGGYTDTQYF
>.|once|TRBV7-3|TRBJ1-1
TGTGCCAGCAGCTCGATAGGGGAAGGGACTGAAGCTTTCTTT
CASSSIGEGTEAFF
>TRBD1|.|TRBV7-2|TRBJ1-4
TGTGCCAGCAGCTTAGTAGTGCGGACAGGGGCACCGAAGCATGAAAAACTGTTTTTT
CASSLVVRTGAPKHEKLFF
>.|.|TRBV23-1|TRBJ2-3
TGCGCCAGCAGTCAATCGTTCAACAGACCTGGCACAGATACGCAGTATTTT
CASSQSFNRPGTDTQYF
>TRBD2|.|TRBV7-2|TRBJ2-1
TGTGCCAGCAGCCATCCCGGACTAGCGGGGGGGAGCTCCTACAATGAGCAGTTCTTC
CASSHPGLAGGSSYNEQFF
>TRBD1|.|TRBV27|TRBJ1-1
TGTGCCAGCAGAAGACAGGGGGCGCGGGACACTGAAGCTTTCTTT
CASRRQGARDTEAFF
>.|.|TRBV19|TRBJ1-4
TGTGCCAGTAGTATAGACGGGGCAACTAATGAAAAACTGTTTTTT
CASSIDGATNEKLFF
>.|.|TRBV6-4|TRBJ2-3
TGTGCCAGCAGTGATATCGGGGGGCCCAGGAATACGCAGTATTTT
CASSDIGGPRNTQYF
>.|.|TRBV4-3|TRBJ1-1
TGCGCCAGCAGCCGGAGGGAGGGCACTGAAGCTTTCTTT
CASSRREGTEAFF
>.|.|TRBV30|TRBJ2-3
TGTGCCTGGAGTGTAGGACAGAGCACAGATACGCAGTATTTT
CAWSVGQSTDTQYF
>.|.|TRBV7-6|TRBJ1-1
TGTGCCAGCAGCTTAGCAGGGGCCAGCACTGAAGCTTTCTTT
CASSLAGASTEAFF
>TRBD1|.|TRBV7-2|TRBJ1-3
TGTGCCAGCAGCGCGACCGGGACAGGGAATGGAAACACCATATATTTT
CASSATGTGNGNTIYF
>.|.|TRBV11-3|TRBJ1-1
TGTGCCAGCAGCTCGGACAGCCTGAACACTGAAGCTTTCTTT
CASSSDSLNTEAFF
>TRBD1|few|TRBV14|TRBJ1-1
TGTGCCAGCAGCCAAGATCTCGGACAGGGAGTTAAGACTGAAGCTTTCTTT
CASSQDLGQGVKTEAFF
>TRBD1|.|TRBV5-4|TRBJ1-5
TGTGCCAGCAGCTTGGGGGACAGGGAGAATCAGCCCCAGCATTTT
CASSLGDRENQPQHF
>.|once|TRBV18|TRBJ1-1
TGTGCCAGCTCACCCCTTTCGAACACTGAAGCTTTCTTT
CASSPLSNTEAFF
>.|few|TRBV5-4|TRBJ1-2
TGTGCCAGCAGCTTCCCCGGGATCTATGGCTACACCTTC
CASSFPGIYGYTF
>TRBD1|.|TRBV7-7|TRBJ2-7
TGTGCCAGCAGCTTAGCGTTTGGACAGGGCTACGAGCAGTACTTC
CASSLAFGQGYEQYF
>.|once|TRBV9|TRBJ1-2
TGTGCCAGCAGCCAGGACAGCTATGGCTACACCTTC
CASSQDSYGYTF
>TRBD2|.|TRBV14|TRBJ2-7
TGTGCCAGCAGCCAAGATTTGAGTCGGGGGGGGCTGTACTTC
CASSQDLSRGGLYF
>TRBD1|.|TRBV27|TRBJ2-6
TGTGCCAACAGTTTATATCCCGGACAGGGGGGATCCTCTGGGGCCAACGTCCTGACTTTC
CANSLYPGQGGSSGANVLTF
>.|.|TRBV4-1|TRBJ2-7
TGCGCCAGCAGCCAGAGCTACAGGGGGGGATTTTACGAGCAGTACTTC
CASSQSYRGGFYEQYF
>.|.|TRBV6-6|TRBJ1-2
TGTGCCAGCAGTTACTCGGGGGGGCGCGGCTATGGCTACACCTTC
CASSYSGGRGYGYTF
>.|.|TRBV4-2|TRBJ2-7
TGTGCCAGCAGCCAAGTAGGGAAGGGAGGCGAGCAGTACTTC
CASSQVGKGGEQYF
>.|.|TRBV30|TRBJ2-5
TGTGCCTGGAGTGGAGTCGACGGGCCCGGCGGGGCAGAGACCCAGTACTTC
CAWSGVDGPGGAETQYF
>.|.|TRBV6-5|TRBJ1-2
TGTGCCAGCAGTTCCGACAGCCCCCGGAGCTACACCTTC
CASSSDSPRSYTF
>TRBD1|.|TRBV7-8|TRBJ2-7
TGTGCCAGCAGCTCCGACAGGGGGTCAAGCGAGCAGTACTTC
CASSSDRGSSEQYF
>.|.|TRBV18|TRBJ1-1
TGTGCCAGCTCACCACAGGAGGACACTGAAGCTTTCTTT
CASSPQEDTEAFF
>TRBD1|once|TRBV9|TRBJ1-6
TGTGCCAGCAGCCCACGACCGGGACAGGGGCGCTCACCCCTCCACTTT
CASSPRPGQGRSPLHF
>.|.|TRBV4-2|TRBJ1-2
TGTGCCAGCAGCCAAGGCGGGGGGGGAATTAACTATGGCTACACCTTC
CASSQGGGGINYGYTF
>TRBD1|.|TRBV18|TRBJ1-1
TGTGCCAGCTCACCCGGACAGGGCCGCTTCATGAACACTGAAGCTTTCTTT
CASSPGQGRFMNTEAFF
>.|.|TRBV7-2|TRBJ1-2
TGTGCCAGCAGCTCCCCGGGAACTTATGGCTACACCTTC
CASSSPGTYGYTF
>.|.|TRBV2|TRBJ2-7
TGTGCCAGCAGTGAACCGGGTCGTTCGTACGAGCAGTACTTC
CASSEPGRSYEQYF
>.|.|TRBV27|TRBJ2-7
TGTGCCAGCAGTTCTTACGAGCAGTACTTC
CASSSYEQYF